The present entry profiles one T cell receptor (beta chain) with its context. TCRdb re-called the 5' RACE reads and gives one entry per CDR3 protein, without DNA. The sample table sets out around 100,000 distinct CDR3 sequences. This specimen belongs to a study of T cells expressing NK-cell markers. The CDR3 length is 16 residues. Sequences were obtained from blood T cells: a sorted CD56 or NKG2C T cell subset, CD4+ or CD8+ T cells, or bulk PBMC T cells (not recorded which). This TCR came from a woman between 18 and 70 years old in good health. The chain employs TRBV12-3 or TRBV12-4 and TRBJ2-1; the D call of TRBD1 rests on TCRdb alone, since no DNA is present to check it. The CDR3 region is CASSLAGRGIYNEQFF.